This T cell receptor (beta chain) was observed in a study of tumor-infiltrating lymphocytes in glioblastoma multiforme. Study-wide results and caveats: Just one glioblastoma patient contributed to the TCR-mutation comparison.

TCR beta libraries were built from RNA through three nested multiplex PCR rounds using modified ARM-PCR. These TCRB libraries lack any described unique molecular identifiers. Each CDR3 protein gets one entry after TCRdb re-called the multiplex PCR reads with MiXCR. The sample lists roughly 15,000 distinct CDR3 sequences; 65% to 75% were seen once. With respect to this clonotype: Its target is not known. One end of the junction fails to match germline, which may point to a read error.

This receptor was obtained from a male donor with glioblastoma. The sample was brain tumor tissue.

In nucleotides, the CDR3 is TGTGCCAGCAATTTAGCGCTAGGCTCAGCTTTCTTT. It codes for CASNLALGSAFF. The V call is TRBV12-3 or TRBV12-4, the J call TRBJ1-1; D not certain. The CDR3 has 12 residues.